A selection of T cell receptor beta chains follows, all from one sample in a study of immune evolution from preneoplasia to lung adenocarcinoma. TCRdb keeps only in-frame clones here, not all; method: immunoSEQ multiplex PCR. Among roughly 28,000 clones, approximately 74% were seen once, and the ten largest hold under 7%. The specimen sequenced was FFPE invasive lung adenocarcinoma tissue. The source is a person aged 55 to 75 with invasive lung adenocarcinoma. Some clones in this sample may be carry-over from other donors' samples. Each CDR3 is given with its conserved first and last residue. A D gene is named only where the DNA matches it firmly. Clone size is stated in some rows and not others, as once, few, many or a class when expanded.

D: NA
size: NA
V: TRBV6-6
J: TRBJ1-1
length: 15
CDR3: CASSFARGVNTEAFF
DNA: TGTGCCAGCAGTTTCGCAAGGGGGGTGAACACTGAAGCTTTCTTT

D: NA
size: few
V: TRBV2
J: TRBJ2-3
length: 11
CDR3: CASKTADTQYF
DNA: TGTGCCAGCAAAACAGCGGATACGCAGTATTTT

D: TRBD1
size: NA
V: TRBV11-3
J: TRBJ1-1
length: 16
CDR3: CASSFRQGARTSEAFF
DNA: TGTGCCAGCAGCTTTCGACAGGGGGCCCGAACGAGTGAAGCTTTCTTT

D: TRBD1
size: NA
V: TRBV2
J: TRBJ2-3
length: 19
CDR3: CASSEYRGQGRRSTDTQYF
DNA: TGTGCCAGCAGTGAATATAGGGGACAGGGCCGTCGAAGCACAGATACGCAGTATTTT

D: NA
size: NA
V: TRBV19
J: TRBJ2-6
length: 18
CDR3: CASSPSGTHRSGANVLTF
DNA: TGTGCCAGTAGTCCCTCCGGGACGCACCGCTCTGGGGCCAACGTCCTGACTTTC

D: NA
size: few
V: TRBV4-1
J: TRBJ2-7
length: 15
CDR3: CASSQAMTVSYEQYF
DNA: TGCGCCAGCAGCCAAGCAATGACAGTATCCTACGAGCAGTACTTC

D: NA
size: few
V: TRBV18
J: TRBJ2-5
length: 14
CDR3: CASSPHQGPETQYF
DNA: TGTGCCAGCTCACCACATCAGGGGCCGGAGACCCAGTACTTC

D: NA
size: NA
V: TRBV5-1
J: TRBJ2-3
length: 13
CDR3: CASSFPSTDTQYF
DNA: TGCGCCAGCAGCTTCCCATCGACAGATACGCAGTATTTT

D: TRBD1
size: NA
V: TRBV9
J: TRBJ2-7
length: 15
CDR3: CASSVDGNRGREQYF
DNA: TGTGCCAGCAGCGTAGACGGGAACAGGGGGCGAGAGCAGTACTTC

D: NA
size: few
V: TRBV5-1
J: TRBJ2-3
length: 13
CDR3: CASSLRGGDTQYF
DNA: TGCGCCAGCAGCTTGCGGGGAGGAGATACGCAGTATTTT

D: NA
size: NA
V: TRBV19
J: TRBJ2-2
length: 14
CDR3: CASSISPNTGELFF
DNA: TGTGCCAGTAGTATTAGCCCGAACACCGGGGAGCTGTTTTTT

D: TRBD1
size: NA
V: TRBV6-1
J: TRBJ1-1
length: 14
CDR3: CASSADRGDTEAFF
DNA: TGTGCCAGCAGCGCGGACAGGGGGGACACTGAAGCTTTCTTT

D: NA
size: NA
V: TRBV18
J: TRBJ2-1
length: 15
CDR3: CASSPVREVANEQFF
DNA: TGTGCCAGCTCACCAGTTAGGGAGGTTGCAAATGAGCAGTTCTTC

D: NA
size: once
V: TRBV6-6
J: TRBJ2-1
length: 11
CDR3: CASKGSNEQFF
DNA: TGTGCCAGCAAAGGATCCAATGAGCAGTTCTTC

D: NA
size: NA
V: TRBV19
J: TRBJ1-5
length: 16
CDR3: CASSSQGGGSNQPQHF
DNA: TGTGCCAGTAGTTCTCAGGGCGGGGGTAGCAATCAGCCCCAGCATTTT

D: NA
size: NA
V: TRBV6-5
J: TRBJ1-6
length: 13
CDR3: CASSYQQSSTLHF
DNA: TGTGCCAGCAGTTACCAACAGAGCTCCACCCTCCACTTT

D: TRBD2
size: NA
V: TRBV7-8
J: TRBJ2-1
length: 15
CDR3: CASSSRLAGYNEQFF
DNA: TGTGCCAGCAGCTCTCGACTAGCGGGGTACAATGAGCAGTTCTTC

D: NA
size: NA
V: TRBV11-1
J: TRBJ1-2
length: 15
CDR3: CASSPGGSGYYGYTF
DNA: TGTGCCAGCAGCCCAGGCGGCTCCGGCTACTATGGCTACACCTTC

D: TRBD1
size: NA
V: TRBV12-5
J: TRBJ1-2
length: 15
CDR3: CASGSTGGWNYGYTF
DNA: TGTGCTAGTGGTTCGACAGGGGGCTGGAACTATGGCTACACCTTC

D: TRBD2
size: few
V: TRBV9
J: TRBJ2-5
length: 14
CDR3: CASSFSGLQETQYF
DNA: TGTGCCAGCAGCTTTAGCGGGCTCCAAGAGACCCAGTACTTC

D: TRBD1
size: NA
V: TRBV4-1
J: TRBJ1-1
length: 15
CDR3: CASSLRSGGFTEAFF
DNA: TGCGCCAGCAGCCTTAGATCAGGGGGCTTCACTGAAGCTTTCTTT

D: NA
size: NA
V: TRBV10-2
J: TRBJ2-7
length: 14
CDR3: CASSQDAGPYEQYF
DNA: TGCGCCAGCTCCCAAGATGCAGGGCCCTACGAGCAGTACTTC

D: NA
size: NA
V: TRBV12-5
J: TRBJ1-2
length: 12
CDR3: CASSGAGYGYTF
DNA: TGTGCTAGCTCGGGAGCAGGCTATGGCTACACCTTC

D: NA
size: NA
V: TRBV18
J: TRBJ2-3
length: 15
CDR3: CASSPRQKNTDTQYF
DNA: TGTGCCAGCTCACCCCGACAGAAAAACACAGATACGCAGTATTTT

D: TRBD2
size: NA
V: TRBV5-4
J: TRBJ2-1
length: 16
CDR3: CASSSGGGGPFNEQFF
DNA: TGTGCCAGCAGCTCCGGGGGGGGAGGGCCCTTCAATGAGCAGTTCTTC

D: NA
size: NA
V: TRBV10-2
J: TRBJ2-5
length: 14
CDR3: CASSPFVGRETQYF
DNA: TGCGCCAGCAGTCCATTCGTAGGGAGAGAGACCCAGTACTTC

D: TRBD2
size: NA
V: TRBV18
J: TRBJ2-7
length: 14
CDR3: CASSPTSGFYEQYF
DNA: TGTGCCAGCTCACCGACTAGCGGATTTTACGAGCAGTACTTC

D: NA
size: NA
V: TRBV23-1
J: TRBJ1-5
length: 16
CDR3: CASSQTGLPDNQPQHF
DNA: TGCGCCAGCAGTCAAACGGGGCTTCCCGATAATCAGCCCCAGCATTTT

D: TRBD1
size: few
V: TRBV6-1
J: TRBJ2-4
length: 17
CDR3: CASGAGQGDGVANIQYF
DNA: TGTGCCAGCGGTGCGGGACAGGGTGACGGGGTTGCAAACATTCAGTACTTC

D: NA
size: NA
V: TRBV19
J: TRBJ1-2
length: 14
CDR3: CASRKTGANYGYTF
DNA: TGTGCCAGTAGAAAAACCGGAGCTAACTATGGCTACACCTTC

D: NA
size: NA
V: TRBV9
J: TRBJ2-5
length: 15
CDR3: CASSVQGTSQETQYF
DNA: TGTGCCAGCAGCGTACAGGGGACAAGCCAAGAGACCCAGTACTTC

D: NA
size: NA
V: TRBV19
J: TRBJ2-2
length: 13
CDR3: CASRIRGDGELFF
DNA: TGTGCCAGTAGAATCCGGGGAGACGGGGAGCTGTTTTTT

D: TRBD1
size: NA
V: TRBV15
J: TRBJ2-5
length: 15
CDR3: CATSRYLDREETQYF
DNA: TGTGCCACCAGCAGATACCTTGACAGGGAAGAGACCCAGTACTTC

D: NA
size: NA
V: TRBV30
J: TRBJ2-7
length: 15
CDR3: CAWTLDRDSDYEQYF
DNA: TGTGCCTGGACCTTAGACCGGGATTCAGACTACGAGCAGTACTTC

D: NA
size: NA
V: TRBV11-2
J: TRBJ1-5
length: 13
CDR3: CASSTDQGLPQHF
DNA: TGTGCCAGCAGCACCGACCAGGGGTTGCCCCAGCATTTT

D: NA
size: medium-sized
V: TRBV7-6
J: TRBJ2-2
length: 18
CDR3: CASSLEGKTGVNTGELFF
DNA: TGTGCCAGCAGCTTAGAGGGTAAAACAGGCGTGAACACCGGGGAGCTGTTTTTT

D: NA
size: once
V: TRBV5-5
J: TRBJ2-1
length: 16
CDR3: CASSLSPESSYNEQFF
DNA: TGTGCCAGCAGCTTGTCCCCGGAGAGCTCCTACAATGAGCAGTTCTTC

D: TRBD1
size: NA
V: TRBV5-4
J: TRBJ2-1
length: 15
CDR3: CASSLVGQGAPGQFF
DNA: TGTGCCAGCAGCTTGGTTGGACAGGGGGCTCCCGGGCAGTTCTTC

D: NA
size: NA
V: TRBV30
J: TRBJ1-4
length: 13
CDR3: CAWRQQYNEKLFF
DNA: TGTGCCTGGAGACAACAGTATAATGAAAAACTGTTTTTT

D: NA
size: NA
V: TRBV14
J: TRBJ2-6
length: 16
CDR3: CASSQDWRSGANVLTF
DNA: TGTGCCAGCAGCCAAGATTGGCGCTCTGGGGCCAACGTCCTGACTTTC

D: TRBD1
size: NA
V: TRBV19
J: TRBJ2-5
length: 13
CDR3: CATGQGDQETQYF
DNA: TGTGCCACGGGACAGGGTGACCAAGAGACCCAGTACTTC

D: NA
size: NA
V: TRBV18
J: TRBJ2-1
length: 14
CDR3: CASSPLSNIAEQFF
DNA: TGTGCCAGCTCACCCTTGTCGAATATAGCTGAGCAGTTCTTC

D: NA
size: NA
V: TRBV7-9
J: TRBJ2-6
length: 16
CDR3: CASRRKTQAGANVLTF
DNA: TGTGCCAGCAGAAGAAAGACACAGGCTGGGGCCAACGTCCTGACTTTC

D: TRBD1
size: NA
V: TRBV6-1
J: TRBJ1-5
length: 15
CDR3: CASSARGDSNQPQHF
DNA: TGTGCCAGCAGTGCCAGGGGGGATAGCAATCAGCCCCAGCATTTT

D: NA
size: few
V: TRBV2
J: TRBJ2-7
length: 10
CDR3: CASRVYEQYF
DNA: TGTGCCAGCAGAGTTTACGAGCAGTACTTC

D: NA
size: NA
V: TRBV6-5
J: TRBJ1-2
length: 13
CDR3: CASRRPRDAGYTF
DNA: TGTGCCAGCAGAAGGCCCAGGGATGCGGGCTACACCTTC

D: NA
size: NA
V: TRBV27
J: TRBJ2-2
length: 14
CDR3: CASLNGVGTGELFF
DNA: TGTGCCAGCCTTAATGGGGTTGGTACCGGGGAGCTGTTTTTT

D: TRBD2
size: NA
V: TRBV18
J: TRBJ2-2
length: 14
CDR3: CASLLAGGTGELFF
DNA: TGTGCCAGCTTGCTAGCGGGAGGCACCGGGGAGCTGTTTTTT

D: TRBD1
size: few
V: TRBV19
J: TRBJ2-7
length: 15
CDR3: CASSRTRTGPYEQYF
DNA: TGTGCCAGTAGTCGGACCCGGACAGGCCCCTACGAGCAGTACTTC

D: TRBD2
size: NA
V: TRBV11-2
J: TRBJ2-1
length: 17
CDR3: CASRVGTSGIQGSEQFF
DNA: TGTGCCAGCAGAGTTGGGACTAGCGGGATCCAGGGGAGTGAGCAGTTCTTC

D: NA
size: NA
V: TRBV4-1
J: TRBJ2-1
length: 14
CDR3: CASNWQASYNEQFF
DNA: TGCGCCAGCAACTGGCAGGCTTCCTACAATGAGCAGTTCTTC

D: NA
size: NA
V: TRBV7-3
J: TRBJ2-7
length: 13
CDR3: CASSFGVNYEQYF
DNA: TGTGCCAGCAGCTTCGGCGTAAACTACGAGCAGTACTTC

D: NA
size: NA
V: TRBV15
J: TRBJ1-4
length: 15
CDR3: CATSRDQSRGEKLFF
DNA: TGTGCCACCAGCAGAGATCAGTCTCGGGGGGAAAAACTGTTTTTT

D: NA
size: NA
V: TRBV7-2
J: TRBJ2-7
length: 14
CDR3: CASSPRSRTYEQYF
DNA: TGTGCCAGCAGCCCGAGGTCCAGAACCTACGAGCAGTACTTC

D: NA
size: NA
V: TRBV11-2
J: TRBJ2-1
length: 16
CDR3: CASSWGGESSYNEQFF
DNA: TGTGCCAGCAGCTGGGGCGGAGAGAGCTCCTACAATGAGCAGTTCTTC

D: NA
size: NA
V: TRBV18
J: TRBJ2-3
length: 14
CDR3: CASSPPGTTDTQYF
DNA: TGTGCCAGCTCACCACCGGGGACGACAGATACGCAGTATTTT